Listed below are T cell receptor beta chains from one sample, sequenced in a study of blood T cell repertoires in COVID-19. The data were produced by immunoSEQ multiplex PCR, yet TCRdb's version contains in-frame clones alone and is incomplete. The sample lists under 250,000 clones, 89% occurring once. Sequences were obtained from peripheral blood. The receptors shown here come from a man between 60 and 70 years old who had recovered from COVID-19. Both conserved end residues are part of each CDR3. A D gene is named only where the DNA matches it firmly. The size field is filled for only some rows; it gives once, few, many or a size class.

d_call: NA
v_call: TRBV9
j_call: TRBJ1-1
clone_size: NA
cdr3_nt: TGTGCCAGCAGCGCCAGGGATACTGAAGCTTTCTTT
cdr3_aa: CASSARDTEAFF

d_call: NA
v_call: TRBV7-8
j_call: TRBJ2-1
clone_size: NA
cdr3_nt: TGTGCCAGCAGTATATCCAGGCCTTCCTACAATGAGCAGTTCTTC
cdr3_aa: CASSISRPSYNEQFF

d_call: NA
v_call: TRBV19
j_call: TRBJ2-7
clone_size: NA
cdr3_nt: TGTGCCAGTAGTGAGTATAATATTCCGGACAGCAATGAAAAACCCTACGAGCAGTACTTC
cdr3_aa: CASSEYNIPDSNEKPYEQYF

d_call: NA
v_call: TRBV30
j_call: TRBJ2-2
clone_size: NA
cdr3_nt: TGTGCCTGGAGGAGGACCGGGGAGCTGTTTTTT
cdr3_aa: CAWRRTGELFF

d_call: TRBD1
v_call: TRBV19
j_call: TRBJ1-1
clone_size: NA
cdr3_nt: TGTGCCAGTAGTTCCCGGGACAGGGGGATGAACACTGAAGCTTTCTTT
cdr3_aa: CASSSRDRGMNTEAFF

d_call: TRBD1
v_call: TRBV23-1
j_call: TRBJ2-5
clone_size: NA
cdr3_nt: TGCGCCAGCTTCTCCCAGGGGGCTAAGACCCAGTACTTC
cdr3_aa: CASFSQGAKTQYF

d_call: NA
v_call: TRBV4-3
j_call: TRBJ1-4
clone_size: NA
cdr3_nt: TGCGCCAGCAGCCAAGAAGGAGGGTCGGGTGAAAAACTGTTTTTT
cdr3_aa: CASSQEGGSGEKLFF

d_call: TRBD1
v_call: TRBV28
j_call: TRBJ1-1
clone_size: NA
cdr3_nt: TGTGCCACTAAAAGACAGGGAGGAACTGAAGCTTTCTTT
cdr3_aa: CATKRQGGTEAFF

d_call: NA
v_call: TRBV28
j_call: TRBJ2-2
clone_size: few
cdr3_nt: TGTGCCAGCAGTTTACAGACAAGCCTTGACACCGGGGAGCTGTTTTTT
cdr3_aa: CASSLQTSLDTGELFF

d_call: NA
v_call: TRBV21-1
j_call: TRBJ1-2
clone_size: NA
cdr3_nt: TGTGCCAGCAGCAAGACAGGGATTAACTATGGCTACACCTTC
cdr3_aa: CASSKTGINYGYTF

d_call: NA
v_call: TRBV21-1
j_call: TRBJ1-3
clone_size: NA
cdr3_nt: TGTGCCAGCAGCAAAGAGCAGGCGGAGGGGGCAGAGGGAAACACCATATATTTT
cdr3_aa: CASSKEQAEGAEGNTIYF

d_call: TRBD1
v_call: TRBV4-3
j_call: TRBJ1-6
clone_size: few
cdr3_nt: TGCGCCAGCAGCCCGGACAGGTGGAGTTCACCCCTCCACTTT
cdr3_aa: CASSPDRWSSPLHF

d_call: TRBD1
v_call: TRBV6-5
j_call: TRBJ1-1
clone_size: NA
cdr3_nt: TGTGCCAGCAGTTACGCGACAGGGAGGAGTGACACTGAAGCTTTCTTT
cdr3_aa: CASSYATGRSDTEAFF

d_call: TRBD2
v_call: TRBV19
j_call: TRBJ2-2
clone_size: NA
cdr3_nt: TGTGCCAGCTGGGGGAGGGAGGACACCGGGGAGCTGTTTTTT
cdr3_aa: CASWGREDTGELFF

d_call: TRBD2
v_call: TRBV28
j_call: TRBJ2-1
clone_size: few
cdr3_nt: TGTGCCAGCAGCAGACTAGCGGGAGAGGATGAGCAGTTCTTC
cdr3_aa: CASSRLAGEDEQFF

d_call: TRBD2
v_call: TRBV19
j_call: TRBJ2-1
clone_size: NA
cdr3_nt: TGTGCCAGTAGTATCACTAGCGTTAACAATGAGCAGTTCTTC
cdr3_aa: CASSITSVNNEQFF

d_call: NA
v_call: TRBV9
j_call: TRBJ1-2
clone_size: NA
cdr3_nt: TGTGCCAGCAGCGTAGGCAACTCTAACTATGGCTACACCTTC
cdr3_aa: CASSVGNSNYGYTF

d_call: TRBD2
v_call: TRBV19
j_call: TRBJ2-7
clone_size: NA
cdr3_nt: TGTGCCAGTAGTCCAAGAGCCCCTAGCGGGCCATCCTACGAGCAGTACTTC
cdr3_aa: CASSPRAPSGPSYEQYF

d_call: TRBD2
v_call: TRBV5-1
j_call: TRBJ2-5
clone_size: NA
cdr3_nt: TGCGCCAGCAGCTTGTTCCTAGCGGGGGGGCTGGGAGAGACCCAGTACTTC
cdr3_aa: CASSLFLAGGLGETQYF

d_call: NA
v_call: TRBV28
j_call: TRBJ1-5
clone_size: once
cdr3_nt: TGTGCCAGCAGCCTCCCAGGCGCCAATCAGCCCCAGCATTTT
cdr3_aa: CASSLPGANQPQHF

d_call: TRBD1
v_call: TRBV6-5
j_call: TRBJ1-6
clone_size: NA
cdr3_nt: TGTGCCAGCAGTTACTCGACAGGGGGCACGAATTCACCCCTCCACTTT
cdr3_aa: CASSYSTGGTNSPLHF

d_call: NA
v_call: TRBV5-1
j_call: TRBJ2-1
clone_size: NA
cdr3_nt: TGCGCCAGCAGCCCTCAAGGTGGTCGCGGGGGCCGGAATGAGCAGTTCTTC
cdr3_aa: CASSPQGGRGGRNEQFF

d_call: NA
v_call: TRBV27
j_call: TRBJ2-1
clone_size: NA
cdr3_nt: TGTGCCAGCAGTTTTTTCGGGAGAGACCATGAGCAGTTCTTC
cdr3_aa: CASSFFGRDHEQFF

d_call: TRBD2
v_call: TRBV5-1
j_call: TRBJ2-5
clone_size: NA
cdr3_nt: TGCGCCAGCAGCCGCCAAGCGGGGGCCCCCCAAGAGACCCAGTACTTC
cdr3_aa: CASSRQAGAPQETQYF

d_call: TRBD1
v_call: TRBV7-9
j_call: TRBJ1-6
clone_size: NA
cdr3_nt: TGTGCCAGCAGCCTCGGACAGGGGGCCTCCTTAACCCTCCACTTT
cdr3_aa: CASSLGQGASLTLHF

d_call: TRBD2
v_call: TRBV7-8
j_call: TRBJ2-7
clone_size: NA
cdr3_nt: TGTGCCAGCAGCCTCAAACGACTAGCGGGAGCACAGTACTTC
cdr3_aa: CASSLKRLAGAQYF

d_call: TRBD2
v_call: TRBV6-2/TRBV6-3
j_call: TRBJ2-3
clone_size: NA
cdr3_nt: TGTGCCAGCAGTTGGTCTAGCGGGAGCACAGATACGCAGTATTTT
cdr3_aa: CASSWSSGSTDTQYF

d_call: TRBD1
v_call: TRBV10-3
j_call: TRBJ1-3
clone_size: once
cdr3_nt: TGTGCCATCAGTGAGTCGGGGGGACAGGTTTTTTCCAGCTCTGGAAACACCATATATTTT
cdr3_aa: CAISESGGQVFSSSGNTIYF

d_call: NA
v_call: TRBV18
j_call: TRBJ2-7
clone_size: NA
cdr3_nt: TGTGCCAGCTCACCAGGCCAGTCCTACGAGCAGTACTTC
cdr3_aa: CASSPGQSYEQYF

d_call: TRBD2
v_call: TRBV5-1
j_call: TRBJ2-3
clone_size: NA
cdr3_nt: TGCGCCAGCAGCCTCCCACAGCGGGGGGGCACAGATACGCAGTATTTT
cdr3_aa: CASSLPQRGGTDTQYF

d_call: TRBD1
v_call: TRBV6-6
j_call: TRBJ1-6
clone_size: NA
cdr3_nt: TGTGCCAGCAGTCGCGGACAGGGGAACAAATCACCCCTCCACTTT
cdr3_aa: CASSRGQGNKSPLHF

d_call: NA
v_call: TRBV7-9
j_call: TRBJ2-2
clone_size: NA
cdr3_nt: TGTGCCAGCATCCGTCGACAGGCCGGGGAGCTGTTTTTT
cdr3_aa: CASIRRQAGELFF

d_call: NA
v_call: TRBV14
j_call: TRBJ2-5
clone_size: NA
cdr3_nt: TGTGCCAGCAGCCAACGTGGTCTAGGGGTCCAAGAGACCCAGTACTTC
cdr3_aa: CASSQRGLGVQETQYF

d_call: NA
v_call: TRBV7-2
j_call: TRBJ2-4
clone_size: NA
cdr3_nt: TGTGCCAGCAGCTTAGCTTTATCCGTCAGACTTAATCAGTACTTC
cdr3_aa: CASSLALSVRLNQYF

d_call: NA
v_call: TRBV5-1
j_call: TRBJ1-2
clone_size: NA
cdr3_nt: TGCGCCAGCAGCCGAGGAGATGTTAACTATGGCTACACCTTC
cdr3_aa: CASSRGDVNYGYTF

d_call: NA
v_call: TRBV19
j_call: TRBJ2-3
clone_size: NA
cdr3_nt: TGTGCCAGTAGTATTTGGGACACTTCTAGCACAGATACGCAGTATTTT
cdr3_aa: CASSIWDTSSTDTQYF

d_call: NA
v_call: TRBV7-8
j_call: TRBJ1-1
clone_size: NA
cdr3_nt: TGTGCCAGCAGCTTAGTAGGTTTAGGGGCCTTGAACACTGAAGCTTTCTTT
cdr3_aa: CASSLVGLGALNTEAFF

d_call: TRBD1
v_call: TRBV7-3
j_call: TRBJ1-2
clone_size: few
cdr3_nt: TGTGCCAGCAGCCGGACAGGGTCGAACTATGGCTACACCTTC
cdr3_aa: CASSRTGSNYGYTF

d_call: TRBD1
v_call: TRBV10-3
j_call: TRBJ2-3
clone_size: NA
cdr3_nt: TGTGCCATCAGTAAACAGGGGACCACAGATACGCAGTATTTT
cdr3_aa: CAISKQGTTDTQYF

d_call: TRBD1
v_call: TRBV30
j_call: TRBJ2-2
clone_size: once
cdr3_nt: TGTGCCTGGACCATTGACAGGGCCGGGGAGCTGTTTTTT
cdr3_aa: CAWTIDRAGELFF